This entry lists 12 T cell receptor beta chains sequenced from one sample in a study of blood T cell repertoires in COVID-19. The assay was immunoSEQ multiplex PCR, and TCRdb's table has in-frame clones only and misses some. Found here are 250,000 to 300,000 clones, roughly 89% of them singletons; the top ten hold 3.5% to 5.5%. The specimen was peripheral blood. These receptors were collected from a middle-aged woman who had recovered from COVID-19.

This chain joins TRBV28 and TRBJ2-3; possible D gene TRBD2, 6 bases. V lost 6 bases and J 0 bases, leaving 16 bases between the germline ends. The CDR3 contains 16 residues. Germline assignment: CDR1 MDHEN and CDR2 SYDVKM. CDR3 DNA sequence: TGTGCCAGCAGGTCCGGGACTGCGCTAAGCACAGATACGCAGTATTTT. Its protein is CASRSGTALSTDTQYF. Variable domain in full (rest from reference TRBV28 and TRBJ2-3): DVKVTQSSRYLVKRTGEKVFLECVQDMDHENMFWYRQDPGLGLRLIYFSYDVKMKEKGDIPEGYSVSREKKERFSLILESASTNQTSMYLCASRSGTALSTDTQYFGPGTRLTVL.

The chain has TRBV6-2 or TRBV6-3 and TRBJ2-1, with 10 bases that match TRBD2. The CDR3 spans 14 residues. The germline CDR1 and CDR2 sequences are MNHEY and SVGEGT. With V trimmed by 5 bases and J by 8 bases, 6 bases remained unmatched. The CDR3 is CASSLTSGLDEQFF. DNA for the CDR3: TGTGCCAGCAGTCTGACTAGCGGGCTCGATGAGCAGTTCTTC.

V gene TRBV30 combines with J gene TRBJ1-5, with D perhaps matching TRBD1 (5 bases). CDR3 length equals 12 residues. Germline CDR1 reads GTSNPN; CDR2 reads SVGIG (reference sequence). The V end lost 5 bases, the J end lost 4 bases, and 9 bases lay between the germline ends. The CDR3 loop is CAWGRGNQPQHF. In DNA, the CDR3 is TGTGCCTGGGGGCGGGGGAATCAGCCCCAGCATTTT.

The CDR3 DNA sequence: TGTGCCAGCAGCTGGACAGGGGACCACACCGGGGAGCTGTTTTTT. Its protein is CASSWTGDHTGELFF. The J gene is TRBJ2-2, the V gene TRBV6-2 or TRBV6-3, with TRBD1 identical over 9 bases. The CDR3 has 15 amino acids. Trimming at V came to 6 bases and at J to 3 bases, leaving 5 bases not matched to a gene. The V gene's germline CDR1 is MNHEY and CDR2 SVGEGT.

The rearrangement links TRBV19 to TRBJ1-2; D is undetermined. The CDR3 contains 14 residues. CDR1 and CDR2 from the germline V gene are LNHDA and SQIVND (reference sequence). Trimming pared 1 base from V and 2 bases from J, leaving 8 bases between. The chain's CDR3 is CASSIVGSNYGYTF. The CDR3 bases are TGTGCCAGTAGTATAGTAGGGAGCAACTATGGCTACACCTTC.

The CDR3 DNA is TGTGCCAGCAGCGTTCACAGTGGGGCTAGCGACTACAATGAGCAGTTCTTC. Protein product: CASSVHSGASDYNEQFF. The chain employs TRBV9 and TRBJ2-1; D is possibly TRBD2 (6 bases). Trimming pared 2 bases from V and 3 bases from J, leaving 18 bases between. The CDR3 contains 17 residues. Germline V gene sequence: CDR1 SGDLS, CDR2 YYNGEE.

This chain joins TRBV4-3 and TRBJ2-1, with 7 bases that match TRBD2. The CDR3 spans 16 residues. CDR1 and CDR2 (germline): LGHNA, YSLEER. V trimming: 6 bases; J trimming: 3 bases; junction bases outside the gene matches: 11. The CDR3 region is CASSHAAGEDYNEQFF. The CDR3 DNA reads as TGCGCCAGCAGTCACGCGGCGGGAGAGGACTACAATGAGCAGTTCTTC.

The chain employs TRBV11-3 and TRBJ2-1, with D possibly TRBD2 on 6 matching bases. This CDR3 comprises 17 residues. Trimming removed 8 bases from V and 7 bases from J, with 27 bases in between. Germline V gives CDR1 SGHNT, CDR2 YENEEA. DNA of the CDR3: TGTGCCAGCGGCCCAAGTCAGTTCGCGGGGCGGAGGAATGAGCAGTTCTTC. Protein product: CASGPSQFAGRRNEQFF.

The V and J genes are TRBV19 and TRBJ2-1; 7 bases map to TRBD2. The V gene's germline CDR1 is LNHDA and CDR2 SQIVND (reference sequence). V trimming: 5 bases; J trimming: 0 bases; junction bases outside the gene matches: 1. The CDR3 extends over 14 amino acids. The CDR3 sequence: CASSSSGSYNEQFF. In nucleotides, the CDR3 is TGTGCCAGTAGTTCTAGCGGCTCCTACAATGAGCAGTTCTTC.

This clone appeared once. The V and J genes are TRBV7-2 and TRBJ2-2, with 10 bases that match TRBD2. The junction had 5 bases not matched to a gene; V was cut back by 7 bases and J by 3 bases. The germline V gene encodes CDR1 SGHTA and CDR2 FQGNSA. This CDR3 contains 15 residues. This CDR3 is CASTSSGSYTGELFF. CDR3 bases: TGTGCCAGCACATCTAGCGGGAGTTACACCGGGGAGCTGTTTTTT.

The chain uses TRBV28 and TRBJ1-1; D may be TRBD1 (6 bases). Germline V CDR1 and CDR2: MDHEN, SYDVKM. V was clipped by 5 bases and J by 3 bases, with 13 bases between them. The CDR3 length is 14 residues. As DNA, the CDR3 is TGTGCCAGCAGTCCGACCTGGACAGACACTGAAGCTTTCTTT. As protein: CASSPTWTDTEAFF.

The rearrangement joins TRBV27 to TRBJ2-7; TRBD2 aligns across 9 bases. There are 15 residues in the CDR3. CDR1 is MNHEY, CDR2 SMNVEV, per germline (reference sequence). The ends lost 10 bases at V and 2 bases at J; junction bases unmatched: 12. The DNA for the CDR3 is TGTGCCATACGAGGCCGCGGGGGGGCCCCCTACGAGCAGTACTTC. Amino acid sequence: CAIRGRGGAPYEQYF.